The 5 T cell receptor beta chains below all came from one sample that was sequenced in a study of blood T cells in healthy people across ages. Through a sample-barcoded 5' primer and a J-beta primer mix, a second PCR was run for roughly 6 to 12 cycles. TCRdb analysed the 5' RACE reads with MiXCR anew, one entry per CDR3 protein. Among about 1,000,000 distinct CDR3 sequences listed, 45% were seen once. The sample consisted of blood. The source of these receptors is a woman aged 55-75 years in good health.

The chain links TRBV5-1 to TRBJ2-1; 8 nucleotides match TRBD1. CDR1 and CDR2 (germline): SGHRS, YFSETQ. The CDR3 consists of 16 residues. J lost 4 bases, V lost 0 bases, and 6 bases had no gene match. The CDR3 bases are TGCGCCAGCAGCTTGGTGCTGACAGGGGCTTACAATGAGCAGTTCTTC. Its protein product is CASSLVLTGAYNEQFF.

The V and J genes are TRBV5-6 and TRBJ2-3; 7 positions match TRBD2. The junction had 8 bases not matched to a gene; V was cut back by 1 base and J by 9 bases. The CDR3 is 14 residues long. The germline V gene encodes CDR1 SGHDT and CDR2 YYEEEE. The CDR3 bases are TGTGCCAGCAGCTTGCAGGGAGGGCCCAGAACGCAGTATTTT. Translation gives CASSLQGGPRTQYF.

CDR3 in DNA: TGTGCCAGCAGCACAGGGACCGACGGGACGCAGCGGGAGTGGAGGAATGAGCAGTTCTTC. Translating gives CASSTGTDGTQREWRNEQFF. The V call is TRBV21-1, the J call TRBJ2-1; the table assigns TRBD2, which was not confirmed against the DNA. TRBV21-1 is recorded as a pseudogene. The CDR3 covers 20 residues.

As concerns this clonotype: A junction boundary mismatches the germline segment, possibly from a read error. This chain joins TRBV3-1 and TRBJ2-3; 7 bases map to TRBD1. From germline, CDR1 is LGHDT and CDR2 YNNKEL (reference sequence). There are 17 residues in the CDR3. CDR3 DNA: TGTGCCAGCAACCAAAAAACAGGGGTCTCTCTTACAGATACGCAGTATTTT. Protein: CASNQKTGVSLTDTQYF.

This clonotype was detected only a few times. One junction end does not reproduce the germline sequence, and a read error may be involved. The CDR3 protein is CASRQEGLINPKQFF. CDR3 nucleotide sequence: TGTGCCAGCAGACAAGAGGGTTTAATCAATCCTAAGCAGTTCTTC. The V and J genes are TRBV3-1 and TRBJ2-1; a possible D gene is TRBD2 (5 bases). The CDR3 has 15 residues. Germline V gene lookup returns CDR1 LGHDT and CDR2 YNNKEL (reference sequence).